A selection of T cell receptor beta chains follows, all from one sample in a study of T-cell reconstitution after alpha-beta-depleted transplantation in children. TCRdb re-analysed the PCR reads in MiXCR, keeping a single row per CDR3 protein. The top ten clones hold around 2.2% of a sample with a few hundred thousand distinct CDR3 sequences, about an eighth of them seen once. The sample consisted of PBMCs, mostly from graft donor cells, taken 360 days after TCRalphabeta/CD19-depleted stem cell transplant. These receptors all stem from a male patient younger than 18 who had a stem cell transplant for acute myeloid leukemia, so the T cells may come from the graft donor. CDR3s include the opening cysteine and the closing phenylalanine or tryptophan. D genes are given only for firm matches. A row's size may be missing; if present it is once, few, many or a size class.

clone size,D gene,V gene,J gene,CDR3 protein,CDR3 DNA
.,TRBD2,TRBV7-2,TRBJ2-7,CASSLASGRNEQYF,TGTGCCAGCAGCTTAGCTAGCGGGAGAAACGAGCAGTACTTC
.,.,TRBV6-2/TRBV6-3,TRBJ2-1,CASNRYDEQFF,TGTGCCAGCAATAGGTACGATGAGCAGTTCTTC
few,.,TRBV28,TRBJ1-4,CASSLRLGGEKLFF,TGTGCCAGCAGTTTGCGGCTCGGGGGTGAAAAACTGTTTTTT
.,.,TRBV7-8,TRBJ2-7,CASSLARKKPYEQYF,TGTGCCAGCAGCTTGGCGCGGAAGAAGCCCTACGAGCAGTACTTC
.,TRBD2,TRBV4-3,TRBJ2-2,CASSQGRTSGTNTGELFF,TGCGCCAGCAGCCAAGGGCGAACTAGCGGGACGAACACCGGGGAGCTGTTTTTT
many,.,TRBV28,TRBJ2-7,CASSSGGYEQYF,TGTGCCAGCAGTTCGGGTGGGTACGAGCAGTACTTC
few,TRBD2,TRBV12-3/TRBV12-4,TRBJ2-7,CASKKGLAGYEQYF,TGTGCCAGCAAGAAGGGACTAGCGGGATACGAGCAGTACTTC
.,TRBD2,TRBV19,TRBJ2-7,CASSMRREFPYEQYF,TGTGCCAGTAGTATGAGGCGGGAGTTCCCCTACGAGCAGTACTTC
.,TRBD2,TRBV7-2,TRBJ2-1,CASSLGLAGIRAQFF,TGTGCCAGCAGCTTAGGACTAGCGGGAATCCGGGCGCAGTTCTTC
few,.,TRBV4-2,TRBJ1-5,CASSPLLLQRREGNQPQHF,TGTGCCAGCAGCCCCCTGCTTTTACAGCGGAGGGAGGGCAATCAGCCCCAGCATTTT
many,.,TRBV7-6,TRBJ2-7,CASSLVRGPVNEQYF,TGTGCCAGCAGCTTAGTTCGGGGCCCCGTGAACGAGCAGTACTTC
few,TRBD2,TRBV7-8,TRBJ2-3,CASSLPGGMTDTQYF,TGTGCCAGCAGCTTACCGGGAGGGATGACAGATACGCAGTATTTT
few,TRBD1,TRBV19,TRBJ2-7,CASSSRTGIAYEQYF,TGTGCCAGTAGTTCGCGGACAGGGATCGCCTACGAGCAGTACTTC
.,.,TRBV5-4,TRBJ1-2,CASSSPLSRGNYGYTF,TGTGCCAGCAGCTCGCCCCTTTCCAGGGGTAACTATGGCTACACCTTC
many,.,TRBV5-6,TRBJ2-1,CASSLRRNEQFF,TGTGCCAGCAGCTTGCGAAGGAATGAGCAGTTCTTC